Below, 4 T cell receptor beta chains from the same sample are listed, as sequenced in a study of identical twins. TCRdb called the 5' RACE reads again in MiXCR, with one record for every CDR3 protein. Of around 480,000 distinct CDR3 sequences listed, 13% to 15% are singletons. These data also formed part of another study, on yellow fever vaccine responses in identical twins.

The specimen sequenced was CD4+ T cells sorted from blood. These receptors all come from a woman between 18 and 30 years old in good health.

This clonotype appeared a few times. The chain is built from TRBV20-1 and TRBJ1-2; D remains unclear. The CDR3 length is 12 residues. Germline CDR1 reads DFQATT; CDR2 reads SNEGSKA (reference sequence). V was pared by 0 bases and J by 11 bases, with 13 bases between. In DNA, the CDR3 is TGCAGTGCTAGAGATGGGATCGGTTTATACACCTTC. This sequence encodes CSARDGIGLYTF.

This clonotype occurred many times. V is TRBV7-9 and J is TRBJ2-7; 9 nucleotides align to TRBD2. The CDR3 loop spans 17 amino acids. CDR1 and CDR2 (germline): SEHNR, FQNEAQ (reference sequence). The trim removed 1 base at V and 5 bases at J, leaving 12 bases unmatched. CDR3 bases: TGTGCCAGCAGCTTAGTTAGTGGTAGCGGGAGTACCCACGAGCAGTACTTC. Protein sequence: CASSLVSGSGSTHEQYF.

This clonotype was seen more than once but under ten times. The chain couples TRBV14 to TRBJ2-1; 9 bases line up with TRBD2. With 3 bases clipped from V and 8 bases from J, the junction kept 14 bases outside the gene matches. CDR1 and CDR2 from the germline V gene are SGHDN and FVKESK. This CDR3 contains 17 residues. CDR3 sequence (DNA): TGTGCCAGCAGCCACCGATTACTGCGGGAGGGCCTCGATGAGCAGTTCTTC. Residues: CASSHRLLREGLDEQFF.

This clonotype came up a few times. This chain joins TRBV7-2 and TRBJ1-1; tentatively, D is TRBD1 (6 bases). Germline V CDR1 and CDR2: SGHTA, FQGNSA. The CDR3 spans 15 residues. V lost 4 bases and J 2 bases, leaving 14 bases between the germline ends. This CDR3 is CASSSRQVGNTEAFF. The CDR3 region has the DNA TGTGCCAGCAGCTCCCGACAGGTGGGAAACACTGAAGCTTTCTTT.